This T cell receptor (beta chain) was sequenced for a study of OX40 agonist ivuxolimab in advanced cancers. Study information: Patients in dose escalation had liver, melanoma, kidney or head and neck cancers. A mean age of approximately 60 years, range about 20 to 85, was recorded, and around 85% were male. Notes on the study in general: Compared with CD4+, CD8+ T cells on average had more expanded clones.

Concerning this clone itself: Its cognate antigen is unknown.

The CDR3 consists of 16 residues. Per germline, CDR1 SGHNT and CDR2 YENEEA. V dropped 0 bases and J dropped 6; count of bases not matched to a gene: 7. Assay used: immunoSEQ multiplex PCR; TCRdb lists only in-frame clones, some missing. The table has approximately 43,000 clones, around 85% seen once. This TCR came from an adult with an advanced solid tumor such as melanoma, head and neck, liver or kidney cancer. The starting material was CD4+ or CD8+ T cells sorted from blood, obtained in a trial of the OX40 agonist ivuxolimab. The gene calls are TRBV11-3 and TRBJ2-1, with 8 bases fitting TRBD2. CDR3 sequence: CASSLERPGRANEQFF. CDR3 DNA: TGTGCCAGCAGCTTAGAAAGGCCCGGGAGGGCCAATGAGCAGTTCTTC.